One and the same sample provided the 10 T cell receptor beta chains below, sequenced in a study of tumor and adjacent non-tumor tissue in lung cancer. A modified ARM-PCR protocol with three rounds of nested PCR amplified TCRbeta. One entry per CDR3 protein, called by TCRdb with MiXCR from the multiplex PCR reads. Of 91,000 or so distinct CDR3 sequences detected, roughly 66% appear once; the ten largest clones hold around 19%. The template was RNA from unsorted bulk tissue. Sample: lung tumor tissue. These receptors were obtained from a man in his fifties or sixties with non-small cell lung cancer.

This clonotype has ten or more counts. V usage is TRBV10-2 and J usage is TRBJ2-7; D unclear. V gave up 7 bases and J gave up 2 bases, with 6 bases separating them. CDR1 is WSHSY and CDR2 is SAAADI in the germline V gene. The CDR3 sequence is 11 residues long. The CDR3, as DNA: TGCGCCAGCAAAGCCGCCTACGAGCAGTACTTC. Its protein product is CASKAAYEQYF.

About this clonotype itself: Just one base apart from a much larger clone, this may be a read error. The genes are TRBV20-1 and TRBJ2-1; 8 nucleotides align to TRBD2. The CDR3 has 15 residues. CDR1 and CDR2 (germline): DFQATT, SNEGSKA (reference sequence). CDR3 amino acids: CRATTGTSTYNEQFF. The CDR3 nucleotides are TGCAGAGCGACCACCGGGACTAGTACCTACAATGAGCAGTTCTTC.

Turning to this clonotype: The missing conserved phenylalanine or tryptophan at the end of this CDR3 makes a read error likely. The CDR3 is CANSDSGTPGDTQYL. CDR3 DNA: TGCGCCAACAGCGATAGCGGAACCCCTGGAGATACGCAGTATCTT. This chain connects TRBV5-1 to TRBJ2-3; a weak D match, TRBD2 (6 bases). Germline CDR1 SGHRS, CDR2 YFSETQ. The CDR3 length is 15 residues.

As regards this clonotype: Lacking the conserved final phenylalanine or tryptophan, this CDR3 likely reflects a read error. V usage is TRBV11-2 and J usage is TRBJ2-1, with a tentative D call TRBD2 (5 bases). CDR1 and CDR2 (germline): SGHAT, FQNNGV. The CDR3 has 18 residues. The CDR3 nucleotides read TGTGCCAGCAGCATTTTCCTAACGGGATGGCAATCCTACAATGTGCAGTTCTCC. Protein: CASSIFLTGWQSYNVQFS.

This chain joins TRBV28 and TRBJ1-1; no reliable D call. Trimming shortened V by 6 bases and J by 8 bases, and 19 bases separated the two germline ends. Looked up from germline, CDR1 is MDHEN and CDR2 is SYDVKM. The CDR3 extends over 14 amino acids. The CDR3 spells CASSLPHQATEAFF. The CDR3 nucleotides are TGTGCCAGCAGCTTACCCCATCAGGCCACCGAAGCTTTCTTT.

Worth noting for this clonotype: One end of the junction varies from germline; a read error may be responsible. J is TRBJ2-5 and V is TRBV6-5, with 12 bases that match TRBD2. Germline lookup yields CDR1 MNHEY and CDR2 SVGAGI. The CDR3 is made up of 19 amino acids. This chain's CDR3 is CASSPAQTRLAGVQEAQYF. The CDR3 nucleotides are TGTGCCAGCAGTCCTGCCCAAACACGACTAGCGGGAGTCCAAGAGGCCCAGTACTTC.

By share, this clonotype counts as large. This chain joins TRBV29-1 and TRBJ2-1; 11 bases are shared with TRBD2. J lost 1 base, V lost 7 bases, and 3 bases had no gene match. Germline loops: CDR1 SQVTM, CDR2 ANQGSEA. The CDR3 covers 14 residues. As DNA, the CDR3 is TGCAGCGCTGGACTAGCGGGTTCCTACAATGAGCAGTTCTTC. Protein product: CSAGLAGSYNEQFF.

This clonotype has ten or more counts. J is TRBJ1-6 and V is TRBV5-4; D not resolved. The germline gives CDR1 SGHNT, CDR2 YYREEE (reference sequence). Trimming left V 0 bases short and J 7 bases short, with 11 bases between. The CDR3 contains 15 residues. CDR3 nucleotide sequence: TGTGCCAGCAGCTTGGATGTGGGTGGCAATTCACCCCTCCACTTT. It is translated as CASSLDVGGNSPLHF.

The chain uses TRBV11-2 and TRBJ2-2; TRBD2 matches 7 bases. V was clipped by 5 bases and J by 3 bases; unmatched bases: 6. CDR1 is SGHAT and CDR2 is FQNNGV in the germline V gene. The CDR3 spans 15 residues. DNA for the CDR3: TGTGCCAGCAGCCCTGGGGACTACCACACCGGGGAGCTGTTTTTT. Its translation is CASSPGDYHTGELFF.

The rearrangement links TRBV11-2 to TRBJ2-1, with D perhaps assigned TRBD1 or TRBD2 (5 bases each). Germline V gives CDR1 SGHAT, CDR2 FQNNGV. The CDR3 sequence is 15 residues long. The V gene lost 8 bases and the J gene lost 2 bases, with 16 bases spanning the gap. The CDR3 protein is CASLGAVSTYNEQFF. The DNA of the CDR3 is TGTGCCAGCCTCGGGGCAGTAAGCACCTACAATGAGCAGTTCTTC.